This TCR beta chain was identified in a study of long-term antiretroviral therapy in people with HIV. The immunoSEQ assay was v3.0, run at survey level. The method was immunoSEQ multiplex PCR; TCRdb's version includes in-frame clones alone and lacks a portion of them. The data contain fewer than 35,000 clones, around 80% of them singletons. The sample was unsorted PBMCs, taken 2 years after starting antiretroviral therapy. This receptor was obtained from a woman aged 45-65 years with HIV.

DNA of the CDR3: TGTGCCTGGACCCGGGGCGGACCCACAGATACGCAGTATTTT. Translated: CAWTRGGPTDTQYF. This sequence joins TRBV30 and TRBJ2-3; TRBD1 or TRBD2 may be the D gene (5 bases each). Germline V lookup: CDR1 GTSNPN, CDR2 SVGIG (reference sequence). The CDR3 has 14 residues. V shed 4 bases and J shed 2 bases, with 13 bases lying between them.